This T cell receptor (beta chain) was recovered during a study of blood T cell repertoires in COVID-19 (TCRdb year 2020). The study in broad terms: Collaborator samples came from the United States, Italy and Spain and covered acute and convalescent phases of COVID-19. The prospective study material was composed of cDNA or gDNA derived from T cells, B-cell-depleted T cells, or PBMCs. Deeply sampled blood TCRbeta repertoires from subjects exposed to, actively infected with, or recovered from COVID-19 were included in the dataset. A freely available public database, intended as a resource for researchers studying the immune response to SARS-CoV-2, is where the repertoires were released. Samples came from the ongoing ImmuneRACE study (first 160 participants) plus 1,254 subjects from 6 global collaborators. Nearly every sample came with metadata listing a de-identified subject ID, COVID-19 status, age in years and sex. Where HLA class I and class II types were available, the types were taken from metadata supplied by the sample provider, not from assay-based typing.

This clone was detected a few times. Its antigen target is currently unknown. No base qualities exist here, and no much larger clone lies one base off it. Collaborating institutions collected whole blood in K2EDTA tubes following their own protocols. Collaborator samples were shipped for TCRbeta analysis as frozen whole blood, isolated PBMCs, or DNA extracted from either sample type. The germline V gene encodes CDR1 ENHRY and CDR2 SYGVKD. Unmatched junction bases come to 7, with V trimmed by 6 bases and J by 2 bases. From cysteine to phenylalanine, the CDR3 is 16 amino acids long. Only the CDR3 DNA stays, 48 bases, in frame from base 1. The immunoSEQ Assay, a bias-controlled multiplex PCR, was used to amplify TCRbeta CDR3 regions from genomic DNA. The authors processed their data as follows. The number of nucleated cells in each sample was estimated by amplification of reference gene primers within the assay. Sequence reads were collapsed and filtered to measure the absolute abundance of every unique TCRbeta CDR3 rearrangement. For each sample, productive Simpson clonality was calculated as the square root of Simpson's diversity index across productive rearrangements. In TCRdb, the immuneACCESS table is reduced to in-frame sequences with V and J assigned. These tables do not hold every clone; where another copy was compared, an unresolved V gene accounts for under half, and the others remain unexplained. V and J calls and clone size are given by that table; D and trimming were obtained from the DNA. The sample has 130,000 to 150,000 clones on record, roughly 82% of them singletons. In total, the top ten clones hold about 7.8% of the sample.

General study outcomes and caveats: How much clinical and demographic metadata was included differed by source and by participant, and the metadata was provided uncurated.

The sample was peripheral blood. The sequence links TRBV10-3 to TRBJ2-5, with 12 bases in between that match TRBD2. This receptor was identified in a woman aged 45-65 years in a cohort sampled during active or convalescent COVID-19. The base sequence is TGTGCCATCAGCACATCTAGCGGGGGGGTTCAAGAGACCCAGTACTTC. Protein translation: CAISTSSGGVQETQYF.